This entry concerns a single TCR beta chain. The CDR3 has 12 residues. The ends were cut back, 7 bases at V and 8 bases at J, with 14 bases in the middle. In germline, CDR1 is SGHVS, CDR2 FQNEAQ. These data belong to a study of blood T cells in healthy people across ages. A sample-barcoded 5' primer and a J-beta primer mix were used in a second PCR of roughly 7 to 11 cycles. Each cDNA molecule was tagged by a template-switch adaptor with 12 random nucleotides. A single record per CDR3 protein comes from TCRdb applying MiXCR to the 5' RACE reads. This table has approximately 800,000 distinct CDR3 sequences, roughly 60% appearing once.

The J gene is TRBJ1-2, the V gene TRBV7-8; D unclear. The sample taken for sequencing was blood. The source is a young man in good health. The CDR3 here is CASTVGVEGYTF. The CDR3 region has the DNA TGTGCCAGCACGGTCGGTGTCGAGGGCTACACCTTC.